These 27 T cell receptor beta chains were all obtained from the same sample, sequenced in a study of blood T cell repertoires in COVID-19. Libraries were prepared by immunoSEQ multiplex PCR; TCRdb keeps only in-frame clonotypes and omits some of them. The repertoire holds over 85,000 clones, with around 81% as singletons. The specimen sequenced was peripheral blood. The receptors here all came from a man aged 50-59 years with acute or convalescent COVID-19.

This chain's CDR3 is CASSKGCGPDSYNSPLHF. The CDR3 coding sequence is TGTGCCAGCAGCAAAGGATGTGGCCCAGACTCCTATAATTCACCCCTCCACTTT. The J gene is TRBJ1-6, the V gene TRBV21-1; TRBD1, as called in the table, went unchecked against the DNA. TRBV21-1 is termed a pseudogene. The CDR3 has 18 residues.

The CDR3 protein is CASSIGLQETQYF. For the CDR3, the DNA is TGTGCCAGTAGTATAGGGCTCCAAGAGACCCAGTACTTC. This sequence joins TRBV19 and TRBJ2-5; D remains ambiguous. Per the germline V gene, CDR1 is LNHDA and CDR2 is SQIVND (reference sequence). With 1 base removed from V and 1 base from J, the gap between germline ends came to 4 bases. The CDR3 sequence is 13 residues long. The variable domain in full, completed from reference TRBV19 and TRBJ2-5, reads DGGITQSPKYLFRKEGQNVTLSCEQNLNHDAMYWYRQDPGQGLRLIYYSQIVNDFQKGDIAEGYSVSREKKESFPLTVTSAQKNPTAFYLCASSIGLQETQYFGPGTRLLVL.

This chain links TRBV6-4 with TRBJ2-1; D gene unclear. V gave up 11 bases and J gave up 10 bases, with 18 bases separating them. The CDR3 has 12 residues. The germline gives CDR1 MRHNA, CDR2 SNTAGT. For the CDR3, the DNA is TGTGCCGGCATGGGCAGGCCAAGGGAGCAGTTCTTC. It specifies CAGMGRPREQFF.

V gene TRBV27 combines with J gene TRBJ1-5; D remains ambiguous. V shed 3 bases and J shed 3 bases, with 6 bases lying between them. This CDR3 region has 13 residues. Germline CDR1 and CDR2: MNHEY and SMNVEV (reference sequence). The chain's CDR3 is CASSLIYNQPQHF. CDR3 coding DNA: TGTGCCAGCAGTTTGATCTACAATCAGCCCCAGCATTTT.

The chain links TRBV5-1 to TRBJ2-3, with a possible D match to TRBD1 (6 bases). V was clipped by 1 base and J by 6 bases, with 15 bases between them. The CDR3 extends over 15 amino acids. The germline V gene has CDR1 SGHRS and CDR2 YFSETQ. CDR3 region: CASSLRQTGTDTQYF. For the CDR3, the DNA is TGCGCCAGCAGCTTGAGGCAAACAGGGACCGATACGCAGTATTTT.

This sequence joins TRBV30 and TRBJ2-1; 13 bases match TRBD2. The CDR3 is 17 amino acids. The germline V gene encodes CDR1 GTSNPN and CDR2 SVGIG (reference sequence). After removal of 1 base from V and 2 bases from J, the junction contained 5 bases not matched to a gene. The chain's CDR3 is CAWSDVGTSGAYNEQFF. The CDR3 nucleotides are TGTGCCTGGAGTGACGTTGGGACTAGCGGGGCCTACAATGAGCAGTTCTTC.

The gene calls are TRBV27 and TRBJ1-2; 8 bases line up with TRBD1. CDR1 and CDR2 (germline): MNHEY, SMNVEV (reference sequence). V lost 0 bases and J lost 0; bases outside the gene matches: 3. CDR3 length: 16 residues. For the CDR3, the DNA is TGTGCCAGCAGTTTATCCTCGACAGGGGCTAACTATGGCTACACCTTC. Its translation: CASSLSSTGANYGYTF.

The rearrangement joins TRBV5-1 to TRBJ2-1; 10 bases fit TRBD2. This CDR3 contains 17 residues. CDR1 is SGHRS, CDR2 YFSETQ, per germline. V shed 0 bases and J 8 bases; nucleotides not matched to a gene: 11. CDR3 DNA sequence: TGCGCCAGCAGCTTGGCCTATAGAAGCGGGGGGGCATATGAGCAGTTCTTC. Translation: CASSLAYRSGGAYEQFF.

The CDR3 loop reads CASSVSTAVEGYTF. The CDR3 DNA follows: TGTGCCAGCAGCGTGAGTACGGCGGTCGAAGGCTACACCTTC. The J gene is TRBJ1-2, the V gene TRBV9, with D uncertain. The V end was cut by 2 bases, the J end by 8 bases, with 16 bases between. The CDR3 loop spans 14 amino acids. Germline V gene sequence: CDR1 SGDLS, CDR2 YYNGEE.

The count of this clone is one. The rearrangement links TRBV4-3 to TRBJ2-7; tentatively, D is TRBD1 (5 bases). V lost 0 bases to trimming and J lost 3 bases, with 12 bases between them. Germline V gene data show CDR1 as LGHNA and CDR2 as YSLEER. This CDR3 is 15 amino acids long. CDR3 coding DNA: TGCGCCAGCAGCCAAGATGGTCAGGGATTCTACGAGCAGTACTTC. This gives the protein CASSQDGQGFYEQYF.

V and J are TRBV3-1 (or the pseudogene TRBV3-2) and TRBJ2-7; D is perhaps TRBD1 (5 bases). Trimming removed 3 bases at V and 1 base at J, with 13 bases between. Germline-derived CDR1 and CDR2 are LGHDT and YNNKEL (reference sequence). This CDR3 spans 15 amino acids. This chain's CDR3 is CASSQQGDGSYEQYF. CDR3 in DNA: TGTGCCAGCAGCCAGCAGGGTGACGGGTCCTACGAGCAGTACTTC.

This clone was counted a few times. V is TRBV7-2 and J is TRBJ2-7; TRBD1 matches 10 bases. This CDR3 spans 14 amino acids. In germline, CDR1 is SGHTA, CDR2 FQGNSA. V shed 4 bases and J 4 bases; nucleotides not matched to a gene: 4. In nucleotides, the CDR3 is TGTGCCAGCAGCTCCGGGACAGGGGTGTACGAGCAGTACTTC. Residues: CASSSGTGVYEQYF.

This clone was recorded once. V and J are TRBV7-9 and TRBJ2-7, with 12 bases that match TRBD1. V was clipped by 5 bases and J by 5 bases; unmatched bases: 10. The CDR3 covers 16 residues. Germline V gene data show CDR1 as SEHNR and CDR2 as FQNEAQ (reference sequence). The CDR3 DNA follows: TGTGCCAGCAGCCATTTACCGGGACAGGGGGCGGACGAGCAGTACTTC. Translation: CASSHLPGQGADEQYF.

This chain connects TRBV24-1 to TRBJ2-7; 9 bases agree with TRBD1. V lost 2 bases and J lost 3; bases outside the gene matches: 1. Germline V gives CDR1 KGHDR, CDR2 SFDVKD. The CDR3 extends over 14 amino acids. DNA for the CDR3: TGTGCCACCAGTGATTCGGGACAGGGCTACGAGCAGTACTTC. This translates into CATSDSGQGYEQYF.

This clone showed up just once. The chain employs TRBV5-6 and TRBJ1-2; D possibly corresponds to TRBD1 (5 bases). Trimming left V 0 bases short and J 2 bases short, with 14 bases between. Germline-derived CDR1 and CDR2 are SGHDT and YYEEEE. This CDR3 spans 16 amino acids. CDR3 region: CASSLGEETANYGYTF. CDR3 DNA: TGTGCCAGCAGCTTGGGAGAAGAGACAGCGAACTATGGCTACACCTTC. Filled out from reference TRBV5-6 and TRBJ1-2, the complete variable domain reads DAGVTQSPTHLIKTRGQQVTLRCSPKSGHDTVSWYQQALGQGPQFIFQYYEEEERQRGNFPDRFSGHQFPNYSSELNVNALLLGDSALYLCASSLGEETANYGYTFGSGTRLTVV.

The chain employs TRBV27 and TRBJ2-2, with D perhaps matching TRBD1 (6 bases). Trimming cost V 7 bases and J 2 bases, with 20 bases left between them. There are 17 residues in the CDR3. Germline V gives CDR1 MNHEY, CDR2 SMNVEV (reference sequence). The CDR3: CASKDIGQLGNTGELFF. CDR3 DNA sequence: TGTGCCAGCAAAGATATCGGACAGCTCGGAAACACCGGGGAGCTGTTTTTT.

The CDR3 DNA reads TGTGCCAGCAAACAGGGCGGAATGTCACCCCTCCACTTT. Its protein is CASKQGGMSPLHF. The V and J genes are TRBV27 and TRBJ1-6, with a tentative D call TRBD1 (6 bases). CDR3 length equals 13 residues. Trimming took off 7 bases at V and 10 bases at J, with 14 bases between the two ends. From germline, CDR1 is MNHEY and CDR2 SMNVEV (reference sequence).

This chain joins TRBV30 and TRBJ2-5; D is perhaps TRBD1 (6 bases). Germline V gene data show CDR1 as GTSNPN and CDR2 as SVGIG (reference sequence). The V and J ends lost 2 bases and 4 bases respectively, with 8 bases between them. The CDR3 extends over 12 amino acids. CDR3 sequence reads: CAWSSGAETQYF. Written as DNA, the CDR3 is TGTGCCTGGAGTTCAGGGGCAGAGACCCAGTACTTC.

This clone was seen only a few times. The chain uses TRBV7-2 and TRBJ2-2, with D maybe TRBD2 (6 bases). The CDR3 totals 15 residues. Per germline, CDR1 SGHTA and CDR2 FQGNSA. Trimming took off 5 bases at V and 5 bases at J, with 15 bases between the two ends. The CDR3 here is CASSDRRRGTGELFF. The CDR3 coding sequence is TGTGCCAGCAGCGACAGAAGGCGGGGTACCGGGGAGCTGTTTTTT.

The chain carries TRBV18 and TRBJ2-2; D is unresolved. Trimming took 6 bases from V and 1 from J, leaving 9 bases between them. CDR1 and CDR2 (germline): KGHSH, LQKENI. This CDR3 is built from 14 residues. The chain's CDR3 is CASSQQLNTGELFF. The CDR3 DNA follows: TGTGCCAGCTCTCAACAGCTGAACACCGGGGAGCTGTTTTTT.

This clone was detected many times. V is TRBV7-9 and J is TRBJ2-7, with 7 bases fitting TRBD2. CDR3 length: 14 amino acids. V lost 10 bases and J lost 0; bases outside the gene matches: 9. The germline gives CDR1 SEHNR, CDR2 FQNEAQ (reference sequence). For the CDR3, the DNA is TGTGCCACCGTTAGCGGGTTAGGCTCCTACGAGCAGTACTTC. Translation gives CATVSGLGSYEQYF.

The chain is built from TRBV18 and TRBJ2-4; maybe TRBD2 (6 bases). This CDR3 has 14 residues. Trimming removed 10 bases from V and 5 bases from J, with 18 bases in between. Per the germline V gene, CDR1 is KGHSH and CDR2 is LQKENI. The CDR3 loop reads CATSPGGDQNIQYF. The CDR3 DNA is TGTGCCACCTCTCCGGGCGGGGACCAAAACATTCAGTACTTC. The complete variable domain, with remaining parts taken from reference TRBV18 and TRBJ2-4, reads NAGVMQNPRHLVRRRGQEARLRCSPMKGHSHVYWYRQLPEEGLKFMVYLQKENIIDESGMPKERFSAEFPKEGPSILRIQQVVRGDSAAYFCATSPGGDQNIQYFGAGTRLSVL.

The chain recombines TRBV6-6 with TRBJ1-2; TRBD1 agrees at 8 bases. The junction had 9 bases not matched to a gene; V was cut back by 7 bases and J by 11 bases. CDR1 and CDR2 (germline): MNHNY, SVGAGI (reference sequence). The CDR3 totals 12 residues. The CDR3 sequence: CASTLGTGLYTF. The CDR3 DNA is TGTGCCAGCACCCTTGGGACAGGTTTATACACCTTC.

The V gene is TRBV5-4, the J gene TRBJ1-5; 10 bases are a match to TRBD1. Germline V lookup: CDR1 SGHNT, CDR2 YYREEE (reference sequence). The CDR3 is 16 amino acids. V lost 3 bases to trimming and J lost 1 base; unmatched junction nucleotides: 4. The DNA of the CDR3 is TGTGCCAGCAGCTGGGGGGGACAGGGGAGCAATCAGCCCCAGCATTTT. Protein: CASSWGGQGSNQPQHF.

The V gene is TRBV19, the J gene TRBJ1-2; tentatively, D is TRBD1 (6 bases). The CDR3 is 14 amino acids. Germline CDR1 reads LNHDA; CDR2 reads SQIVND (reference sequence). V lost 7 bases and J lost 4, with 16 bases in between. The CDR3 is CASIQRGGSYGYTF. Written as DNA, the CDR3 is TGTGCCAGTATTCAACGAGGGGGATCCTATGGCTACACCTTC.

J is TRBJ1-5 and V is TRBV6-2 or TRBV6-3; weak D call: TRBD1 (5 bases). The germline CDR1 and CDR2 sequences are MNHEY and SVGEGT. Trimming stripped 5 bases from V and 7 bases from J, with 18 bases between. The CDR3 loop spans 15 amino acids. CDR3 protein: CASSNLQDPGQPQHF. The DNA for the CDR3 is TGTGCCAGCAGTAACCTACAGGACCCAGGGCAGCCCCAGCATTTT.

The chain employs TRBV19 and TRBJ2-3; 8 bases map to TRBD2. CDR1 and CDR2 (germline): LNHDA, SQIVND (reference sequence). The CDR3 runs 13 residues. J gave up 1 base and V 6 bases, and 0 bases lay outside the gene matches. This CDR3 reads CASRTSGTDTQYF. CDR3 DNA: TGTGCCAGTAGGACTAGCGGCACAGATACGCAGTATTTT. The whole variable domain, filled in from reference TRBV19 and TRBJ2-3, reads DGGITQSPKYLFRKEGQNVTLSCEQNLNHDAMYWYRQDPGQGLRLIYYSQIVNDFQKGDIAEGYSVSREKKESFPLTVTSAQKNPTAFYLCASRTSGTDTQYFGPGTRLTVL.